Sequencing of this T cell receptor beta chain was carried out in a study of PD-L1 blockade in urothelial cancer listed by TCRdb under 2017. For context, the study as a whole: Therapy was started in the mid-2010s for all patients, and atezolizumab 1,200 mg was administered intravenously every 3 weeks. About 85% of the roughly 29 patients were identified as males with urothelial cancer of bladder origin, and a prior smoking history was reported by 18 of 29 patients. An ECOG performance status of 0 or 1 was recorded for the patients, and 0 to 3 prior chemotherapy regimens had been received by the patients. Blood samples were analyzed at two time points: 3 weeks after treatment start (second dose) and 6 weeks after treatment start. Blood samples yielded a median of roughly 150,000 T cells and tens of thousands of unique TCRs, with median clonality approximately 0.08. Somatic, immune and clinical correlates of response to PD-L1 blockade with atezolizumab in urothelial cancer were the focus of an exploratory multi-omic analysis. TCR sequencing covered pretreatment tumor samples and matched, serially collected peripheral blood taken before and after atezolizumab treatment. Durable clinical benefit was defined as a progression-free survival longer than 6 months, and TCR features were additionally tested against progression-free survival and overall survival. In the same patients who had TCR sequencing, pretreatment tumors also underwent whole exome sequencing and RNA sequencing. Durable clinical benefit was achieved by nine patients and was not achieved by 20 patients. Some 29 patients had pretreatment blood TCR-seq, roughly 25 had at least one posttreatment blood collection, and roughly 25 had tumor TCR-seq. General study outcomes and caveats: Because the sample size was small (n of about 29) and many of the analyses were exploratory, the results are meant to be hypothesis-generating. Patients with durable benefit showed greater expansion of tumor-associated TCR clones in peripheral blood 3 weeks after starting treatment (n ≈ 21, p = 0.022). Improved progression-free and overall survival was associated with having pretreatment peripheral blood TCR clonality below the median.

Worth noting for this clone: The antigen it binds to is not known. One base away there is no much larger clone; base qualities are not given.

V lost 0 bases and J lost 4 bases, and the count of bases not matched to a germline gene is 5. From cysteine to phenylalanine, the CDR3 is 16 amino acids long. The CDR3 DNA has 48 bases and is translated from base 1. For CDR1 and CDR2, the germline V gene lists SGHDT and YYEEEE. According to the study, the label for this sample's time point signals: peripheral blood 6 weeks after treatment start. A total of 29 patients with locally advanced or metastatic urothelial carcinoma, treated at Memorial Sloan Kettering on a trial protocol, made up the cohort. Peripheral blood mononuclear cells were collected pretreatment and during treatment, at between 1 and 8 total time points per patient. The Qiagen DNeasy Blood extraction kit was used to purify genomic DNA from total PBMCs and tumor samples. Collected pretreatment and during treatment, PBMCs were isolated and stored as previously described. Synthetic TCR analog templates were spiked into each PCR so that absolute template abundance could be estimated from read counts. The immunoSEQ assay was used to amplify TCRbeta CDR3 regions from genomic DNA with bias-controlled V and J gene primers. Rearranged TCRbeta segments were sequenced at approximately 20X coverage. Processing in the source paper ran as follows. Clustering was used to correct sequencing errors, and CDR3s were annotated against IMGT to assign V, D and J genes. Out-of-frame and stop-codon sequences were excluded, and only productive TCRbeta rearrangements were used in downstream analyses. To compute clonality, Shannon entropy was normalized by the log of the number of unique productive sequences and then subtracted from one. Fisher's exact test with Benjamini-Hochberg correction, at a threshold of adjusted p below 0.01, was used to find clones that differed between time points or between blood and tumor. TCRdb re-hosts the immuneACCESS table, in-frame sequences only. Its copies lack some clones; in the studies checked, an unresolved V gene accounts for under half of them, and the cause for the rest is not known. V and J calls and clone size come straight from that table; D and trimming were deduced from the DNA. A total of around 30,000 clones appear in this sample, roughly 84% of them only once. The top ten clones comprise under 3% of the sample.

Sequencing was performed on PBMCs, taken around atezolizumab (anti-PD-L1) treatment. The V gene is TRBV5-6 and the J gene is TRBJ1-3, and TRBD1 aligns with 9 junction nucleotides. This receptor was taken from a man aged 65 to 85 with urothelial cancer. DNA sequence: TGTGCCAGCAGCTTGGGGCCGGGACAGGGAGGAAACACCATATATTTT. The resulting protein is CASSLGPGQGGNTIYF.